The 2 T cell receptor beta chains below all came from one sample that was sequenced in a study of cytomegalovirus exposure and HLA in healthy donors. PCR employed 60 Vbeta and 13 Jbeta primers. Data came from immunoSEQ multiplex PCR; TCRdb stores just in-frame clones and leaves some out. The sample comprises 150,000 to 200,000 clones, approximately 80% of which are singletons, and 9.7% rests with the top ten. Sequenced input: PBMCs. These receptors originate from a man younger than 35 in good health and CMV-seropositive.

The rearrangement joins TRBV27 to TRBJ2-1, with D perhaps TRBD2 (5 bases). Germline V gene data show CDR1 as MNHEY and CDR2 as SMNVEV (reference sequence). V was trimmed by 6 bases and J by 0 bases, leaving 12 bases between them. The CDR3 spans 15 residues. Here the CDR3 DNA reads TGTGCCAGCAGCCTTACTAGTAGCTCCTACAATGAGCAGTTCTTC. Protein product: CASSLTSSSYNEQFF.

This clone was detected only once. The chain carries TRBV4-3 and TRBJ2-5; D remains ambiguous. The germline V and J ends were trimmed by 1 base and 2 bases, with 11 bases remaining between them. CDR1 and CDR2 from the germline V gene are LGHNA and YSLEER. This CDR3 comprises 15 residues. The CDR3 is CASSQVPHLQETQYF. In DNA, the CDR3 is TGCGCCAGCAGCCAAGTCCCACATCTGCAAGAGACCCAGTACTTC.